One and the same sample provided the 24 T cell receptor beta chains below, sequenced in a study of T cell changes during pregnancy in multiple sclerosis (dated by TCRdb to the late 2010s). Library preparation employed the immunoSEQ multiplex PCR assay. The source is immuneACCESS, and TCRdb retained only in-frame sequences with V and J called. Part of the clones is not carried over; for the studies checked, unresolved V genes explain less than half of this, and the remainder is unexplained. The sample table contains around 84,000 clones; only one count was recorded for 94% of them. The ten largest clones add up to about 1% of the sample. Source: peripheral blood, taken in the second trimester of pregnancy. The receptors shown here come from a female donor in good health, enrolled as a control in a pregnancy study.

The chain joins TRBV19 to TRBJ2-1, with TRBD2 matching over 8 bases. The CDR3 has 16 amino acids. Per the germline V gene, CDR1 is LNHDA and CDR2 is SQIVND (reference sequence). The V gene end was trimmed by 5 bases and the J gene end by 4 bases; junction bases not matched to a gene: 10. The CDR3 DNA reads as TGTGCCAGTAGTGGGTTCACTAGCGGACTATACAATGAGCAGTTCTTC. Its translation: CASSGFTSGLYNEQFF. Full variable domain (outside the CDR3, taken from reference TRBV19 and TRBJ2-1): DGGITQSPKYLFRKEGQNVTLSCEQNLNHDAMYWYRQDPGQGLRLIYYSQIVNDFQKGDIAEGYSVSREKKESFPLTVTSAQKNPTAFYLCASSGFTSGLYNEQFFGPGTRLTVL.

The chain recombines TRBV4-1 with TRBJ1-5; TRBD1 aligns across 10 bases. This CDR3 has 15 residues. Germline CDR1 reads MGHRA; CDR2 reads YSYEKL. V shed 3 bases and J 7 bases; nucleotides not matched to a gene: 6. In DNA, the CDR3 is TGCGCCAGCAGCCAGGGTGGACAGGGGGACCAGCCCCAGCATTTT. As protein: CASSQGGQGDQPQHF.

There are a few counts of this clone. The genes are TRBV6-1 and TRBJ2-7, with 9 bases matching TRBD2. The CDR3 runs 15 residues. V shed 1 base and J 4 bases; nucleotides not matched to a gene: 5. Germline-derived CDR1 and CDR2 are MNHNS and SASEGT. The CDR3 spells CASSEVSSGAYEQYF. CDR3 in DNA: TGTGCCAGCAGTGAAGTCTCTAGCGGGGCGTACGAGCAGTACTTC.

The chain joins TRBV4-2 to TRBJ2-3; 9 bases line up with TRBD2. The CDR3 sequence is 16 residues long. Looked up from germline, CDR1 is LGHNA and CDR2 is YNFKEQ. V shed 1 base and J 2 bases; nucleotides not matched to a gene: 4. The CDR3 bases are TGTGCCAGCAGCCAAGGGGCTAGCGGGGCCACAGATACGCAGTATTTT. Protein sequence: CASSQGASGATDTQYF.

The chain has TRBV7-9 and TRBJ2-3; TRBD1 matches at 7 bases. Germline trimming cut 2 bases from V and 0 bases from J; bases unmatched to any gene: 5. Germline lookup yields CDR1 SEHNR and CDR2 FQNEAQ (reference sequence). The CDR3 sequence is 16 residues long. The CDR3 here is CASSLRGQSSTDTQYF. The CDR3 nucleotides read TGTGCCAGCAGCTTAAGGGGACAGTCGAGCACAGATACGCAGTATTTT.

CDR3 loop: CASKGLAGPLYNEQFF. CDR3 DNA: TGTGCCAGTAAGGGTCTAGCGGGCCCCCTTTACAATGAGCAGTTCTTC. V gene TRBV19 combines with J gene TRBJ2-1; 8 bases agree with TRBD2. Trimming at V came to 7 bases and at J to 4 bases, leaving 12 bases not matched to a gene. The length of the CDR3 is 16 residues. Germline V lookup: CDR1 LNHDA, CDR2 SQIVND (reference sequence).

The V and J genes are TRBV29-1 and TRBJ2-7; a weak D match, TRBD2 (5 bases). The length of the CDR3 is 13 residues. With 4 bases removed from V and 2 bases from J, the gap between germline ends came to 12 bases. Germline CDR1 reads SQVTM; CDR2 reads ANQGSEA. The CDR3 reads CSVVMAGAYEQYF. CDR3 bases: TGCAGCGTTGTAATGGCGGGTGCCTACGAGCAGTACTTC.

This clone appeared a single time. The chain has TRBV28 and TRBJ2-5, with unresolved D. V dropped 8 bases and J dropped 9 bases, with 16 bases sitting between them. Germline V CDR1 and CDR2: MDHEN, SYDVKM. There are 12 residues in the CDR3. CDR3 sequence: CASRTPGLSQYF. CDR3 coding DNA: TGTGCCAGCCGAACCCCTGGCCTCTCCCAGTACTTC.

This clone has a single count. CDR3 in amino acids: CASSLGEGPYNEQFF. For the CDR3, the DNA is TGTGCCAGCAGCTTAGGGGAGGGCCCCTACAATGAGCAGTTCTTC. This sequence joins TRBV7-6 and TRBJ2-1; TRBD2 matches 7 bases. Germline lookup yields CDR1 SGHVS and CDR2 FNYEAQ. The V segment lost 1 base and the J segment 2 bases; nucleotides outside the gene matches: 2. The CDR3 extends over 15 amino acids.

J is TRBJ2-7 and V is TRBV29-1; 9 nucleotides match TRBD1. The CDR3 spans 18 residues. After removal of 1 base from V and 2 bases from J, the junction contained 15 bases not matched to a gene. Germline CDR1 reads SQVTM; CDR2 reads ANQGSEA. The CDR3: CSVEGLGSPGQGTYEQYF. The CDR3 region has the DNA TGCAGCGTTGAAGGGTTGGGATCTCCGGGACAGGGCACCTACGAGCAGTACTTC.

The chain links TRBV23-1 to TRBJ1-5; tentative D call: TRBD1 (6 bases). TRBV23-1 is recorded as an ORF, its role being uncertain. V shed 4 bases and J shed 11 bases, with 21 bases lying between them. This CDR3 has 15 residues. This chain's CDR3 is CASSRLDSWSGTQHF. For the CDR3, the DNA is TGCGCCAGCAGTCGCCTGGACAGTTGGTCAGGGACCCAGCATTTT.

This rearrangement joins TRBV7-2 to TRBJ1-2; 8 positions match TRBD1. CDR1 and CDR2 (germline): SGHTA, FQGNSA. The CDR3 spans 14 residues. Trimming removed 7 bases from V and 4 bases from J; junction bases left unmatched: 8. CDR3 amino acids: CASTLGQGGYGYTF. In DNA, the CDR3 is TGTGCCAGCACCCTCGGACAGGGAGGCTATGGCTACACCTTC.

The chain recombines TRBV25-1 with TRBJ2-1; D remains unclear. V lost 3 bases and J lost 8, with 5 bases in between. The CDR3 contains 11 residues. CDR1 is MGHDK and CDR2 is SYGVNS in the germline V gene. CDR3 residues: CASSEGYEQFF. The CDR3 DNA follows: TGTGCCAGCAGTGAGGGCTATGAGCAGTTCTTC.

This chain links TRBV6-6 with TRBJ2-7; 10 bases are a match to TRBD2. Germline trimming cut 2 bases from V and 4 bases from J; bases unmatched to any gene: 5. Germline V gene sequence: CDR1 MNHNY, CDR2 SVGAGI (reference sequence). This CDR3 contains 15 residues. CDR3 nucleotide sequence: TGTGCCAGCAGTTACAGGGCTAGCGGGGGTTACGAGCAGTACTTC. Its protein is CASSYRASGGYEQYF.

J is TRBJ2-7 and V is TRBV6-5, with 7 bases lining up with TRBD2. The CDR3 sequence is 14 residues long. The ends lost 6 bases at V and 5 bases at J; junction bases unmatched: 10. CDR1 is MNHEY, CDR2 SVGAGI, per germline. The CDR3 DNA is TGTGCCAGCAGCCGGGGGGAGGCGGAGAACGAGCAGTACTTC. As protein: CASSRGEAENEQYF.

This CDR3 reads CASSPGGSSYNEQFF. The CDR3, as DNA: TGTGCCAGCAGCCCTGGGGGGAGCTCCTACAATGAGCAGTTCTTC. V is TRBV7-9 and J is TRBJ2-1, with D possibly being TRBD2 (6 bases). The CDR3 extends over 15 amino acids. CDR1 SEHNR and CDR2 FQNEAQ come from the germline V gene (reference sequence). V lost 5 bases to trimming and J lost 0 bases, with 11 bases between them.

CDR3 coding DNA: TGTGCCAGCAGCCCCACTAGCGGGAGGACAAATGAGCAGTTCTTC. Protein: CASSPTSGRTNEQFF. The V and J genes are TRBV11-2 and TRBJ2-1; TRBD2 matches 12 bases. V shed 5 bases and J 7 bases; nucleotides not matched to a gene: 6. The germline V gene has CDR1 SGHAT and CDR2 FQNNGV. The CDR3 runs to 15 residues.

The chain employs TRBV28 and TRBJ2-1; 14 bases agree with TRBD2. J was trimmed by 5 bases and V by 5 bases; bases with no gene match: 5. Germline V lookup: CDR1 MDHEN, CDR2 SYDVKM. The CDR3 has 16 amino acids. CDR3 region: CASSREGLAGDNEQFF. CDR3 nucleotide sequence: TGTGCCAGCAGTAGGGAGGGACTAGCGGGAGACAATGAGCAGTTCTTC.

The chain combines TRBV5-1 with TRBJ2-1, with D possibly being TRBD2 (5 bases). This CDR3 contains 15 residues. The germline V gene encodes CDR1 SGHRS and CDR2 YFSETQ. The V end lost 3 bases, the J end lost 3 bases, and 13 bases lay between the germline ends. The CDR3 DNA reads TGCGCCAGCAGCTCCGCGGGCGGCAGCTACAATGAGCAGTTCTTC. It is translated as CASSSAGGSYNEQFF.

The DNA for the CDR3 is TGTGCCAGCAGCCGCGACAGTATTTCCTACGAGCAGTACTTC. This codes for CASSRDSISYEQYF. The chain uses TRBV11-2 and TRBJ2-7, with D perhaps TRBD1 (5 bases). Germline V gene sequence: CDR1 SGHAT, CDR2 FQNNGV. This CDR3 is 14 amino acids long. The V end was cut by 5 bases, the J end by 1 base, with 12 bases between.

The V gene is TRBV2, the J gene TRBJ2-3, with 7 bases matching TRBD2. Germline CDR1 reads SNHLY; CDR2 reads FYNNEI. This CDR3 comprises 15 residues. The junction had 1 base not matched to a gene; V was cut back by 0 bases and J by 1 base. In DNA form, the CDR3 reads TGTGCCAGCAGTGAAGCGGCGGGAGGCACAGATACGCAGTATTTT. It is translated as CASSEAAGGTDTQYF.

This chain uses TRBV7-8 with TRBJ2-5, with D hard to call. The DNA end favors TRBJ2-7, so the J call may be wrong. This CDR3 is built from 11 residues. Germline CDR1 reads SGHVS; CDR2 reads FQNEAQ. The CDR3 here is CASSLALEQYF. In nucleotides, the CDR3 is TGTGCCAGCAGCTTAGCGCTCGAGCAGTACTTC.

The chain combines TRBV7-2 with TRBJ2-7; 8 bases align to TRBD2. Germline V gives CDR1 SGHTA, CDR2 FQGNSA. The length of the CDR3 is 16 residues. Trimming at V came to 0 bases and at J to 5 bases, leaving 9 bases not matched to a gene. The CDR3 is CASSLAGGRPSDEQYF. CDR3 sequence (DNA): TGTGCCAGCAGCTTAGCAGGCGGGAGGCCTTCGGACGAGCAGTACTTC.

This rearrangement joins TRBV10-3 to TRBJ2-1, with 7 bases identical to TRBD1. J lost 8 bases, V lost 8 bases, and 9 bases had no gene match. This CDR3 has 13 residues. Germline assignment: CDR1 ENHRY and CDR2 SYGVKD. The CDR3 nucleotides are TGTGCCATCGGGACAGACGCCAGGGATGAGCAGTTCTTC. This translates into CAIGTDARDEQFF.